This TCR beta chain originates from a study of shared clonotypes between healthy human individuals. As regards this clone: The antigen is unknown.

CD8 cells classed as naive were CD45RO-negative and positively selected for CCR7, excluding terminally differentiated effector memory CD45RA+ cells. Study-level findings and limits: Researchers found naive subsets generally carried larger estimated richness than memory subsets.

In the authors' methods: Because ImmunoSEQ provided only junction sequences with no quality scores, the filtering differed. Profiling relied on immunoSEQ multiplex PCR, and the TCRdb table lists in-frame clones only, not all of them. V and J calls and clone size are copied from that table; D and trimming were computed from the DNA. The profile covers about 2.1 million clones, with 90% to 95% appearing a single time and 1.5% to 2% taken by the ten largest. This sequence was found in a man aged 18 to 29 in good health. Some clones in this sample may be carry-over from other donors' samples. Sequencing was performed on naive CD8+ T cells from PBMCs.

The DNA of the CDR3 is TGTGCCACACAATCCCGCCAGGGGAGCACAGATACGCAGTATTTT. Its translation is CATQSRQGSTDTQYF. This chain joins TRBV11-2 and TRBJ2-3; D may be TRBD1 (6 bases). CDR1 and CDR2 (germline): SGHAT, FQNNGV. This CDR3 comprises 15 residues. V lost 10 bases and J lost 0, with 17 bases in between.